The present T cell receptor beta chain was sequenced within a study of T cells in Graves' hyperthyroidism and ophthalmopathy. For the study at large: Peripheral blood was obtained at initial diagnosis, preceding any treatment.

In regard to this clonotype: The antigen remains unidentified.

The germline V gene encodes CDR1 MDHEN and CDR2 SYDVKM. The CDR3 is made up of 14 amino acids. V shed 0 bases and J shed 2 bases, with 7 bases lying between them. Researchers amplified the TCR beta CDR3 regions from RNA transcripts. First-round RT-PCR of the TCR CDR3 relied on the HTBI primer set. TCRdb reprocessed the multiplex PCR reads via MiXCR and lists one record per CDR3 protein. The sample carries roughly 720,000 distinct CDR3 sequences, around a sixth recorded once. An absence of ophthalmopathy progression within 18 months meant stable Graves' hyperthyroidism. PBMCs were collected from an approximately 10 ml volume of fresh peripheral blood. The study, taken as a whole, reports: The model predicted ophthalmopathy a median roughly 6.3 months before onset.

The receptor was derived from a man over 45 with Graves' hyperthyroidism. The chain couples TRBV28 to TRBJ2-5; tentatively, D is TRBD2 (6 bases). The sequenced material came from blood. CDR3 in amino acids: CASSLWREQETQYF. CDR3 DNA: TGTGCCAGCAGTTTATGGCGGGAACAAGAGACCCAGTACTTC.